The source of this T cell receptor (beta chain) is a study of blood T cell repertoires in COVID-19. Study summary: Spain, Italy and the United States supplied samples that represented acute and convalescent COVID-19.

The junction had 5 bases not matched to a gene; V was cut back by 5 bases and J by 5 bases. The CDR3 contains 13 residues. CDR1 and CDR2 (germline): SEHNR, FQNEAQ (reference sequence). Per the authors' pipeline: The assay estimated nucleated cells by amplifying reference gene primers. Using immunoSEQ multiplex PCR, the repertoire was profiled, and TCRdb retains in-frame clones only, with some absent. The V and J calls and clone size were taken over from that table, and D and trimming were inferred from the DNA. The sample includes hundreds of thousands of clones, 85% to 90% seen only once; the top ten take about 6%.

This clonotype was sampled from a woman aged 50 to 60 with COVID-19, enrolled during active disease. Sequences were obtained from peripheral blood. This sequence joins TRBV7-9 and TRBJ1-1, with TRBD1 matching over 7 bases. CDR3 protein: CASSQQDRTEAFF. DNA for the CDR3: TGTGCCAGCAGCCAACAGGACAGGACTGAAGCTTTCTTT.